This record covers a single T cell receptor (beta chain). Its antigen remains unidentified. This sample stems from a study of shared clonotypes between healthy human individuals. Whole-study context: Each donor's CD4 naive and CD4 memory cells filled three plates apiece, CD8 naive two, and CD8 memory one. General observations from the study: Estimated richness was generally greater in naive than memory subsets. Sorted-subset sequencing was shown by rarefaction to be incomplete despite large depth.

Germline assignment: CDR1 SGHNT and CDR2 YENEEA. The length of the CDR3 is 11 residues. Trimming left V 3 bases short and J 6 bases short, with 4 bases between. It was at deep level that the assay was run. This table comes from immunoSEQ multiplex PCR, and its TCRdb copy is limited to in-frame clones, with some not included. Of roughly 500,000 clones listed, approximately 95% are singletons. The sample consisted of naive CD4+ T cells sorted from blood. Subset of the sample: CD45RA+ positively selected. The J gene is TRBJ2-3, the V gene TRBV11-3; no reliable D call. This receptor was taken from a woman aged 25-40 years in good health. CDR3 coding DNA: TGTGCCAGCAGCTTCGGGGATACGCAGTATTTT. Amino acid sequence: CASSFGDTQYF.